Below are 17 T cell receptor beta chains sequenced from a single sample in a study of blood T cell repertoires in COVID-19. This table comes from immunoSEQ multiplex PCR, and its TCRdb copy is limited to in-frame clones, with some not included. The sample has about 170,000 clones, roughly 88% seen once. Source material: peripheral blood. The source is a man in his 60s who had recovered from COVID-19.

V and J are TRBV12-3 or TRBV12-4 and TRBJ2-2; D ambiguous. V was shortened by 2 bases and J by 5 bases, with 6 bases between the two germline ends. The CDR3 covers 13 residues. The CDR3 here is CASSLMRTGELFF. CDR3 DNA: TGTGCCAGCAGTTTAATGAGGACCGGGGAGCTGTTTTTT.

The genes are TRBV6-6 and TRBJ1-6, with 8 bases matching TRBD1. The CDR3 totals 16 residues. V shed 1 base and J 9 bases; nucleotides not matched to a gene: 8. Germline V gives CDR1 MNHNY, CDR2 SVGAGI (reference sequence). Here the CDR3 reads CASSYFGQGSGSPLHF. CDR3 sequence (DNA): TGTGCCAGCAGTTACTTTGGACAGGGATCTGGTTCACCCCTCCACTTT.

V is TRBV7-2 and J is TRBJ1-1; 8 bases match TRBD1. The CDR3 extends over 13 amino acids. V dropped 2 bases and J dropped 9; count of bases not matched to a gene: 5. Germline CDR1 and CDR2: SGHTA and FQGNSA. The CDR3 DNA is TGTGCCAGCAGCTTAAGACAGGGGTCAAAAGCTTTCTTT. This encodes CASSLRQGSKAFF.

This clone has only one observation. This chain connects TRBV29-1 to TRBJ2-2, with D maybe TRBD2 (5 bases). Germline V gene data show CDR1 as SQVTM and CDR2 as ANQGSEA. This CDR3 contains 14 residues. V was cut by 4 bases and J by 1 base, with 10 bases left in between. The CDR3 loop reads CSVVIAGNTGELFF. The CDR3 DNA sequence: TGCAGCGTTGTTATCGCGGGGAACACCGGGGAGCTGTTTTTT.

This clone was found many times. V and J are TRBV11-2 and TRBJ2-2; D is perhaps TRBD2 (6 bases). This CDR3 has 16 residues. Between the trimmed V and J ends, which lost 1 base and 2 bases, there was a span of 11 bases. CDR1 and CDR2 (germline): SGHAT, FQNNGV. In DNA, the CDR3 is TGTGCCAGCAGCTTAGGTGGGACTTCAAACACCGGGGAGCTGTTTTTT. Encoded protein: CASSLGGTSNTGELFF.

The V call is TRBV7-9, the J call TRBJ2-3, with D perhaps TRBD1 (5 bases). CDR1 and CDR2 (germline): SEHNR, FQNEAQ (reference sequence). V dropped 2 bases and J dropped 0 bases, with 12 bases sitting between them. The CDR3 runs 16 residues. CDR3 loop: CASSLKGLSSTDTQYF. The CDR3 DNA sequence: TGTGCCAGCAGCTTAAAGGGGTTGTCAAGCACAGATACGCAGTATTTT.

V and J are TRBV5-4 and TRBJ2-2; maybe TRBD1 (5 bases). V was cut by 4 bases and J by 3 bases, with 16 bases left in between. The CDR3 totals 16 residues. Germline loops: CDR1 SGHNT, CDR2 YYREEE (reference sequence). The CDR3, as DNA: TGTGCCAGCAGCCCCCAACAGGCGAGGTACACCGGGGAGCTGTTTTTT. It is translated as CASSPQQARYTGELFF.

The chain carries TRBV24-1 and TRBJ2-1, with D perhaps TRBD1 (6 bases). V was trimmed by 6 bases and J by 6 bases, leaving 11 bases between them. CDR3 size: 13 residues. Germline lookup yields CDR1 KGHDR and CDR2 SFDVKD. The CDR3: CATSSGQSNEQFF. As DNA, the CDR3 is TGTGCCACCAGTTCTGGACAGTCCAATGAGCAGTTCTTC.

This chain uses TRBV19 with TRBJ1-5; 7 nucleotides match TRBD1. Trimming cost V 6 bases and J 6 bases; bases outside gene matches: 5. Germline V gives CDR1 LNHDA, CDR2 SQIVND (reference sequence). The CDR3 sequence is 13 residues long. DNA of the CDR3: TGTGCCAGTAGCCAGGGGGTGAGTCAGCCCCAGCATTTT. Amino acid sequence: CASSQGVSQPQHF. Full variable domain (missing parts from reference TRBV19 and TRBJ1-5): DGGITQSPKYLFRKEGQNVTLSCEQNLNHDAMYWYRQDPGQGLRLIYYSQIVNDFQKGDIAEGYSVSREKKESFPLTVTSAQKNPTAFYLCASSQGVSQPQHFGDGTRLSIL.

J is TRBJ1-6 and V is TRBV6-5, with a tentative D call TRBD1 (6 bases). This CDR3 region has 14 residues. CDR1 and CDR2 from the germline V gene are MNHEY and SVGAGI. Trimming stripped 6 bases from V and 7 bases from J, with 13 bases between. CDR3 in amino acids: CASRGAGWNSPLHF. CDR3 in DNA: TGTGCCAGCAGGGGGGCTGGGTGGAATTCACCCCTCCACTTT.

This chain joins TRBV5-1 and TRBJ2-7; weak D call: TRBD1 (5 bases). CDR1 is SGHRS, CDR2 YFSETQ, per germline. V lost 4 bases, J lost 3 bases, and 8 bases lay in between. The CDR3 runs to 12 residues. The CDR3 spells CASSKDIYEQYF. The CDR3 DNA follows: TGCGCCAGCAGCAAGGACATCTACGAGCAGTACTTC.

This clone was observed a single time. Here the CDR3 reads CASTPGRRSTYEQYF. The CDR3 DNA reads as TGTGCCAGTACCCCTGGCAGGCGCTCAACCTACGAGCAGTACTTC. V gene TRBV19 combines with J gene TRBJ2-7; D not certain. Germline CDR1 LNHDA, CDR2 SQIVND (reference sequence). V lost 7 bases and J lost 2, with 18 bases in between. This CDR3 is 15 amino acids long.

The rearrangement uses TRBV7-9 and TRBJ1-2; D is unresolved. With 0 bases removed from V and 3 bases from J, the gap between germline ends came to 11 bases. CDR1 and CDR2 (germline): SEHNR, FQNEAQ (reference sequence). CDR3 length: 15 residues. CDR3 sequence: CASSLAQLGDYGYTF. The DNA for the CDR3 is TGTGCCAGCAGCTTAGCGCAGCTGGGAGACTATGGCTACACCTTC. Full variable domain (outside the CDR3, taken from reference TRBV7-9 and TRBJ1-2): DTGVSQNPRHKITKRGQNVTFRCDPISEHNRLYWYRQTLGQGPEFLTYFQNEAQLEKSRLLSDRFSAERPKGSFSTLEIQRTEQGDSAMYLCASSLAQLGDYGYTFGSGTRLTVV.

The chain has TRBV15 and TRBJ1-4; D unresolved. Trimming removed 3 bases at V and 7 bases at J, with 15 bases between. Germline V gene sequence: CDR1 LNHNV, CDR2 YYDKDF (reference sequence). The CDR3 runs to 15 residues. The CDR3 here is CATSSLGEGSEKLFF. Written as DNA, the CDR3 is TGTGCCACCAGCAGCCTTGGAGAGGGTTCTGAAAAACTGTTTTTT.

This chain uses TRBV2 with TRBJ1-4; 8 bases are a match to TRBD1. V gave up 5 bases and J gave up 6 bases; unmatched junction bases: 5. Per the germline V gene, CDR1 is SNHLY and CDR2 is FYNNEI. The CDR3 spans 14 residues. For the CDR3, the DNA is TGTGCCAGCAGTTATACAGGGGGTGATGAAAAACTGTTTTTT. Its translation: CASSYTGGDEKLFF.

This clone was recorded once. The chain carries TRBV7-9 and TRBJ1-6, with D possibly TRBD1 on 5 matching bases. This CDR3 contains 13 residues. Between the trimmed V and J ends, which lost 5 bases and 11 bases, there was a span of 13 bases. CDR1 is SEHNR, CDR2 FQNEAQ, per germline (reference sequence). CDR3 residues: CASSPREEAPLHF. CDR3 bases: TGTGCCAGCAGCCCCAGGGAAGAGGCACCCCTCCACTTT.

The rearrangement links TRBV19 to TRBJ2-1; D may be TRBD2 (5 bases). Trimming cost V 4 bases and J 7 bases, with 14 bases left between them. This CDR3 is built from 14 residues. Germline-derived CDR1 and CDR2 are LNHDA and SQIVND (reference sequence). CDR3 region: CASSRVTTGNEQFF. In DNA form, the CDR3 reads TGTGCCAGTAGTAGGGTTACGACGGGGAATGAGCAGTTCTTC. Full variable domain (remainder filled in from reference TRBV19 and TRBJ2-1): DGGITQSPKYLFRKEGQNVTLSCEQNLNHDAMYWYRQDPGQGLRLIYYSQIVNDFQKGDIAEGYSVSREKKESFPLTVTSAQKNPTAFYLCASSRVTTGNEQFFGPGTRLTVL.